This entry concerns a single TCR beta chain. The data stem from a study of blood T cell repertoires in COVID-19. Study-level information: COVID-19 samples, acute and convalescent, were from the United States, Italy and Spain. T cells, B-cell-depleted T cells, or PBMCs provided the cDNA or gDNA that served as material.

Authors' data handling: The assay estimated nucleated cells by amplifying reference gene primers. The method was immunoSEQ multiplex PCR; TCRdb's version includes in-frame clones alone and lacks a portion of them. That table furnishes V, J and clone size, whereas the DNA furnished D and trimming. Among under 70,000 clones listed, over 75% were seen once. The sequence was collected from a woman aged 18-29 years with acute or convalescent COVID-19. The material sequenced was peripheral blood.

CDR3: CASSKWTSLTNQETQYF. CDR3 in DNA: TGTGCCAGCAGCAAGTGGACTAGCCTTACGAATCAAGAGACCCAGTACTTC. V and J are TRBV21-1 and TRBJ2-5; no DNA check was done on the table's D call, TRBD2. TRBV21-1 represents a pseudogene. The CDR3 has 17 amino acids.